This paragraph reports one TCR beta chain. Its antigen is undetermined. The CDR3 has 15 residues. V lost 6 bases, J lost 4 bases, and 9 bases stayed unmatched. The germline V gene encodes CDR1 LNHNV and CDR2 YYDKDF (reference sequence). This entry is derived from a study of CD8 T cells in Susac syndrome. Overall study results and limits: The peak of CD8+ clonal expansion in Susac was seen in TEMRA cells and active patients.

Peripheral blood CD8+ and CD4+ T cells were profiled by TCR beta sequencing. CD8+ and CD4+ T cells were negatively isolated; TEMRA cells were FACS-enriched. Random hexamers served to reverse transcribe about 0.5 to 1 ug RNA. The amplification used immunoSEQ multiplex PCR on TCR beta CDR3; it spanned 54 Vbeta and 13 Jbeta. TCRdb analysed the immunoSEQ multiplex PCR reads with MiXCR anew, one entry per CDR3 protein. The data show under 95,000 distinct CDR3 sequences, roughly 94% seen once. The source is a human donor with Susac syndrome. The chain couples TRBV15 to TRBJ1-5; TRBD1 aligns across 7 bases. Sequencing was carried out using CD8+ T cells from PBMCs. Here the CDR3 reads CATSPGTVANQPQHF. In nucleotides, the CDR3 is TGTGCCACCAGTCCCGGGACAGTAGCAAATCAGCCCCAGCATTTT.